One and the same sample provided the 31 T cell receptor beta chains below, sequenced in a study of T cell clonality in common variable immunodeficiency. Here immunoSEQ multiplex PCR was the method, and the copy in TCRdb shows in-frame clones only, minus some. There are tens of thousands of clones in the sample, none observed a single time. The specimen sequenced was peripheral blood mononuclear cells. The receptors were gathered from a person aged 18-69 years in good health.

This clone came up many times. The CDR3 end lies 3 residues beyond the end of the read and is filled in from the germline J gene. V and J are TRBV19 and TRBJ2-7; 11 bases map to TRBD1. The trim removed 4 bases at V and 3 bases at J, leaving 8 bases unmatched. The germline CDR1 and CDR2 sequences are LNHDA and SQIVND (reference sequence). This CDR3 is 16 amino acids long. The CDR3 protein is CASSKGGQGADYEQYF. Partial CDR3 DNA: TGTGCCAGTAGTAAGGGAGGACAGGGGGCGGACTACGAG. Together with reference TRBV19 and TRBJ2-7, the CDR3 gives the full variable domain: DGGITQSPKYLFRKEGQNVTLSCEQNLNHDAMYWYRQDPGQGLRLIYYSQIVNDFQKGDIAEGYSVSREKKESFPLTVTSAQKNPTAFYLCASSKGGQGADYEQYFGPGTRLTVT.

This clone was seen ten or more times. The read gets to within 3 residues of the CDR3 end, and the germline J gene fills in the rest. This sequence joins TRBV7-6 and TRBJ2-5; D possibly corresponds to TRBD1 (5 bases). Germline CDR1 reads SGHVS; CDR2 reads FNYEAQ. Trimming left V 1 base short and J 5 bases short, with 14 bases between. This CDR3 comprises 15 residues. CDR3 protein: CASSLDIKGLETQYF. CDR3 DNA (partial): TGTGCCAGCAGCTTAGATATTAAGGGGTTGGAGACC.

This clone was detected many times. The read ends 3 residues shy of where the CDR3 ends; the end is completed using the germline J gene. The chain employs TRBV7-9 and TRBJ1-3; D gene uncertain. The length of the CDR3 is 14 residues. Germline CDR1 is SEHNR and CDR2 is FQNEAQ (reference sequence). Trimming stripped 3 bases from V and 0 bases from J, with 6 bases between. Partial CDR3 DNA: TGTGCCAGCAGCTTGCTAAGCTCTGGAAACACC. Its protein is CASSLLSSGNT. The CDR3 reads in full as CASSLLSSGNTIYF.

The table lists this clone with many counts. The read comes to an end 3 residues before the CDR3 does, leaving the germline J gene to fill in the end. This rearrangement joins TRBV2 to TRBJ1-4; D gene uncertain. Germline CDR1 and CDR2: SNHLY and FYNNEI. V lost 7 bases and J 0 bases, leaving 9 bases between the germline ends. The CDR3 is made up of 14 amino acids. The CDR3 protein is CASKSSATNEKLFF. The covered CDR3 bases are TGTGCCAGCAAGTCTAGCGCAACTAATGAAAAA.

This clone has a count of ten or more. Sequencing ends 3 residues short of the CDR3 end; the germline J gene provides the rest. The chain employs TRBV19 and TRBJ1-4; 8 bases match TRBD1. Germline loops: CDR1 LNHDA, CDR2 SQIVND (reference sequence). Trimming at V came to 6 bases and at J to 1 base, leaving 4 bases not matched to a gene. The CDR3 length is 15 residues. CDR3 DNA (partial): TGTGCCAGTAGCCAGACAGGGGAAACTAATGAAAAA. Its translation is CASSQTGETNEK. The whole CDR3 reads CASSQTGETNEKLFF.

This clone was detected ten times or more. From the germline J gene comes the end of the CDR3, since the read stops 3 residues before it. The V call is TRBV5-1, the J call TRBJ2-5, with TRBD1 matching over 8 bases. Trimming took 4 bases from V and 7 from J; bases not matched to a gene: 6. This CDR3 region has 13 residues. Germline V gene sequence: CDR1 SGHRS, CDR2 YFSETQ. The part of the CDR3 DNA that was read is TGCGCCAGCAGCATGGACAGGGTAGGGACC. Translating it yields CASSMDRVGT. The entire CDR3 is CASSMDRVGTQYF.

This clone came up many times. Read coverage stops 3 residues before the CDR3 terminus; the germline J gene supplies the remainder. This chain links TRBV20-1 with TRBJ2-3, with 7 bases aligning to TRBD2. Germline CDR1 DFQATT, CDR2 SNEGSKA (reference sequence). Germline trimming cut 6 bases from V and 0 bases from J; bases unmatched to any gene: 6. The CDR3 contains 14 residues. The CDR3 bases that were read are TGCAGTGCCCCCCTAGCGGCTAGCACAGATACG. Translated: CSAPLAASTDT. The whole CDR3 sequence is CSAPLAASTDTQYF.

This clone has ten or more counts. Coverage ceases 3 residues before the CDR3 finishes, and the germline J gene fills in the end. The chain has TRBV5-1 and TRBJ1-1; the D is unclear. This CDR3 contains 16 residues. The V gene lost 0 bases and the J gene lost 4 bases, with 16 bases spanning the gap. Germline CDR1 is SGHRS and CDR2 is YFSETQ. Incomplete CDR3 DNA: TGCGCCAGCAGCTTGGCATCTCAGGAAGGTAGCACTGAA. Translating it yields CASSLASQEGSTE. In full, the CDR3 reads CASSLASQEGSTEAFF.

Concerning this clone: The read is 3 residues too short to cover the CDR3 end, so that end is filled in from the germline J gene. This chain links TRBV19 with TRBJ1-5; 7 nucleotides align to TRBD1. With 5 bases clipped from V and 5 bases from J, the junction kept 9 bases outside the gene matches. CDR3 length: 15 residues. CDR1 and CDR2 (germline): LNHDA, SQIVND (reference sequence). The part of the CDR3 DNA that was read is TGTGCCAGTAGTGACCGACAGGGCGGGGATCAGCCC. This codes for CASSDRQGGDQP. The full CDR3 protein reads CASSDRQGGDQPQHF. Full variable domain (missing parts from reference TRBV19 and TRBJ1-5): DGGITQSPKYLFRKEGQNVTLSCEQNLNHDAMYWYRQDPGQGLRLIYYSQIVNDFQKGDIAEGYSVSREKKESFPLTVTSAQKNPTAFYLCASSDRQGGDQPQHFGDGTRLSIL.

This clone came up many times. The sequenced fragment ends 3 residues before the CDR3 boundary, so the rest is inferred from the germline J gene. The genes are TRBV18 and TRBJ1-6; 7 bases map to TRBD1. The germline gives CDR1 KGHSH, CDR2 LQKENI. Trimming at V came to 3 bases and at J to 7 bases, leaving 3 bases not matched to a gene. This CDR3 region has 14 residues. The CDR3 bases that were read are TGTGCCAGCTCACCCCGGGACAGAAATTCACCC. Translated: CASSPRDRNSP. In full, the CDR3 reads CASSPRDRNSPLHF.

This clone was counted many times. The CDR3 end lies 3 residues beyond the end of the read and is filled in from the germline J gene. The chain is built from TRBV7-2 and TRBJ1-2; tentatively, D is TRBD1 (6 bases). Looked up from germline, CDR1 is SGHTA and CDR2 is FQGNSA. The CDR3 runs to 14 residues. The CDR3 reads CASIKSPGVEVYTF. CDR3 DNA (partial): TGTGCCAGCATCAAATCGCCAGGGGTAGAGGTC.

The table lists this clone with many counts. Read coverage stops 3 residues before the CDR3 terminus; the germline J gene supplies the remainder. The chain employs TRBV5-1 and TRBJ2-7, with 9 bases that match TRBD1. In germline, CDR1 is SGHRS, CDR2 YFSETQ. With V trimmed by 4 bases and J by 5 bases, 10 bases remained unmatched. This CDR3 is 15 amino acids long. The CDR3 bases that were read are TGCGCCAGCAGCACACCGGGACAGGGTGTCCACGAG. Translated, it gives CASSTPGQGVHE. The full CDR3 is CASSTPGQGVHEQYF. Complete variable domain (other parts from reference TRBV5-1 and TRBJ2-7): KAGVTQTPRYLIKTRGQQVTLSCSPISGHRSVSWYQQTPGQGLQFLFEYFSETQRNKGNFPGRFSGRQFSNSRSEMNVSTLELGDSALYLCASSTPGQGVHEQYFGPGTRLTVT.

This clone was detected ten times or more. The DNA ends 3 residues before the CDR3 does, and the rest of the CDR3 is filled in from the germline J gene. The chain couples TRBV18 to TRBJ2-7, with 10 bases that match TRBD2. This CDR3 spans 15 amino acids. The germline V gene has CDR1 KGHSH and CDR2 LQKENI. V lost 2 bases, J lost 3 bases, and 4 bases stayed unmatched. CDR3 sequence: CASSPMASGSYEQYF. CDR3 DNA, as far as it was read: TGTGCCAGCTCACCAATGGCTAGCGGGAGCTACGAG.

A note on this clone: The CDR3 end is not reached by the read, which stops 3 residues before it; the germline J gene fills it in. This rearrangement joins TRBV20-1 to TRBJ1-2, with 10 bases aligning to TRBD1. Germline CDR1 is DFQATT and CDR2 is SNEGSKA (reference sequence). The V gene end was trimmed by 5 bases and the J gene end by 3 bases; junction bases not matched to a gene: 3. The CDR3 has 13 amino acids. The CDR3 loop is CSAQDRGDYGYTF. Incomplete CDR3 DNA: TGCAGTGCTCAGGACAGGGGGGACTATGGC.

A few counts support this clone. Read sequence stops 3 residues before the CDR3 end, and the germline J gene provides the missing end. This chain connects TRBV7-9 to TRBJ2-7; D is perhaps TRBD2 (6 bases). This CDR3 is built from 12 residues. Germline V gene sequence: CDR1 SEHNR, CDR2 FQNEAQ (reference sequence). With 6 bases removed from V and 6 bases from J, the gap between germline ends came to 12 bases. The CDR3 loop reads CASSQTRSEQYF. The DNA read from the CDR3 is TGTGCCAGCAGTCAGACTAGATCCGAG. Based on the CDR3 plus reference TRBV7-9 and TRBJ2-7, the full variable domain is DTGVSQNPRHKITKRGQNVTFRCDPISEHNRLYWYRQTLGQGPEFLTYFQNEAQLEKSRLLSDRFSAERPKGSFSTLEIQRTEQGDSAMYLCASSQTRSEQYFGPGTRLTVT.

This clone was picked up many times. The read ends 3 residues shy of where the CDR3 ends; the end is completed using the germline J gene. The chain is built from TRBV5-1 and TRBJ2-5; 9 bases agree with TRBD2. Germline V gene sequence: CDR1 SGHRS, CDR2 YFSETQ. V lost 1 base and J lost 0; bases outside the gene matches: 7. CDR3 size: 17 residues. Partial CDR3 DNA: TGCGCCAGCAGCTTGTCTGGCGGGAGGGTCGACCAAGAGACC. This gives the protein CASSLSGGRVDQET. The CDR3 as a whole reads CASSLSGGRVDQETQYF.

This clone has at least ten counts. The part of the CDR3 DNA that was read is TGTGCCAGCGAACAGCAATGGGGACAGGGTCACTACAATGAG. It is translated as CASEQQWGQGHYNE. The CDR3 in its entirety is CASEQQWGQGHYNEQFF. The chain couples TRBV19 to TRBJ2-1; TRBD1 aligns across 9 bases. The observed sequence ends 3 residues before the CDR3 terminus, with the missing tail filled in from the germline J gene. The V and J ends lost 9 bases and 3 bases, in that order; junction bases with no gene match: 15. The germline CDR1 and CDR2 sequences are LNHDA and SQIVND (reference sequence). This CDR3 has 17 residues.

This clone was seen many times. The CDR3 end is not reached by the read, which stops 3 residues before it; the germline J gene fills it in. This CDR3 is also generated by other DNA sequences in the sample. V and J are TRBV30 and TRBJ1-4, with 8 bases lining up with TRBD1. Looked up from germline, CDR1 is GTSNPN and CDR2 is SVGIG (reference sequence). V was pared by 2 bases and J by 8 bases, with 4 bases of the junction left unmatched. This CDR3 spans 13 amino acids. CDR3 amino acids: CAWSTQGGEKLFF. The part of the CDR3 DNA that was read is TGTGCCTGGAGTACACAGGGGGGGGAAAAA.

This clone was recorded at least ten times. From the germline J gene comes the end of the CDR3, since the read stops 3 residues before it. The gene calls are TRBV19 and TRBJ1-2; 10 bases are shared with TRBD1. V dropped 3 bases and J dropped 6; count of bases not matched to a gene: 7. CDR1 LNHDA and CDR2 SQIVND come from the germline V gene (reference sequence). The CDR3 consists of 15 residues. The CDR3 sequence is CASSIAGQGSHGYTF. The covered CDR3 bases are TGTGCCAGTAGTATCGCGGGACAGGGGAGTCATGGC.

This clone has at least ten counts. The read falls 3 residues short of the CDR3 end, and the missing part is taken from the germline J gene. The chain couples TRBV7-9 to TRBJ1-1, with D perhaps matching TRBD1 (6 bases). Germline CDR1 reads SEHNR; CDR2 reads FQNEAQ (reference sequence). The ends were cut back, 5 bases at V and 3 bases at J, with 13 bases in the middle. The CDR3 runs to 14 residues. Here the CDR3 reads CASSKYREDTEAFF. CDR3 DNA (partial): TGTGCCAGCAGCAAGTACAGGGAGGACACTGAA.

Note on this clone: The CDR3 goes on 3 residues after the read ends, and that part is filled in from the germline J gene. This sequence joins TRBV11-1 and TRBJ1-1; perhaps TRBD1 as D (6 bases). This CDR3 spans 15 amino acids. V was clipped by 1 base and J by 1 base, with 10 bases between them. From germline, CDR1 is SGHAT and CDR2 FQDESV (reference sequence). The CDR3 sequence: CASSLDQGPNTEAFF. The DNA read from the CDR3 is TGTGCCAGCAGCTTAGATCAGGGGCCGAACACTGAA.

This clone showed up many times. Read sequence stops 3 residues before the CDR3 end, and the germline J gene provides the missing end. The chain couples TRBV20-1 to TRBJ2-1; 11 nucleotides line up with TRBD2. Germline CDR1 and CDR2: DFQATT and SNEGSKA (reference sequence). The J segment lost 2 bases and the V segment lost 5 bases, leaving 8 bases of the junction unmatched. The CDR3 consists of 16 residues. The CDR3 region is CSAPPEGLAAYNEQFF. Partial CDR3 DNA: TGCAGTGCTCCGCCCGAGGGACTAGCGGCCTACAATGAG.

This clone has at least ten counts. Sequencing ends 3 residues short of the CDR3 end; the germline J gene provides the rest. V gene TRBV29-1 combines with J gene TRBJ2-3; 8 bases are shared with TRBD2. This CDR3 contains 14 residues. Germline V CDR1 and CDR2: SQVTM, ANQGSEA. Incomplete CDR3 DNA: TGCAGTTCCGGTGGACTAGCAGGTCAAGAGACG. Translated, it gives CSSGGLAGQET. In full, the CDR3 reads CSSGGLAGQETQYF.

This clone was seen ten or more times. The CDR3 end is not reached by the read, which stops 3 residues before it; the germline J gene fills it in. The chain recombines TRBV18 with TRBJ2-7, with D unresolved. V shed 5 bases and J shed 1 base, with 12 bases lying between them. The CDR3 has 14 residues. In germline, CDR1 is KGHSH, CDR2 LQKENI. CDR3 in amino acids: CASSATAPSYEQYF. The CDR3 bases that were read are TGTGCCAGCTCAGCTACCGCGCCGTCCTACGAG.

A remark on this clone: The read halts 3 residues ahead of the CDR3 end, with the missing end drawn from the germline J gene. This chain connects TRBV10-2 to TRBJ1-2; tentatively, D is TRBD1 (5 bases). Germline CDR1 and CDR2: WSHSY and SAAADI. The CDR3 loop spans 14 amino acids. The CDR3 reads CASSDSLGARGYTF. Partial CDR3 DNA: TGCGCCAGCAGTGATTCCCTAGGGGCAAGGGGC.

This clone was detected only a few times. The CDR3 end falls 3 residues outside the read, so it is completed with the germline J gene. The V and J genes are TRBV2 and TRBJ1-3, with D unclear. From germline, CDR1 is SNHLY and CDR2 FYNNEI. CDR3 size: 14 residues. With 4 bases removed from V and 0 bases from J, the gap between germline ends came to 7 bases. The DNA read from the CDR3 is TGTGCCAGCAGTGCAGAATACTCTGGAAACACC. Amino acid sequence: CASSAEYSGNT. The whole CDR3 region reads CASSAEYSGNTIYF.

This clone was observed at least ten times. The read is 3 residues too short to cover the CDR3 end, so that end is filled in from the germline J gene. This chain uses TRBV18 with TRBJ2-3; D is unresolved. This CDR3 spans 13 amino acids. V lost 6 bases and J 5 bases, leaving 12 bases between the germline ends. Germline CDR1 is KGHSH and CDR2 is LQKENI. The CDR3 region is CASSPGAGDTQYF. The sequenced part of the CDR3 DNA is TGTGCCAGCTCGCCTGGAGCAGGAGATACG.

The table lists this clone with many counts. The CDR3 goes on 3 residues after the read ends, and that part is filled in from the germline J gene. The V and J genes are TRBV7-7 and TRBJ2-3; no clear D gene. CDR3 length equals 13 residues. V dropped 5 bases and J dropped 7 bases, with 13 bases sitting between them. Germline loops: CDR1 SSHAT, CDR2 FNYEAQ (reference sequence). The CDR3 protein is CASSQSMANTQYF. The part of the CDR3 DNA that was read is TGTGCCAGCAGCCAATCCATGGCAAATACG.

To note about this clone: The read stops 3 residues short of the end of the CDR3; the missing end is completed from the germline J gene. The V call is TRBV11-2, the J call TRBJ2-3; D gene uncertain. There are 14 residues in the CDR3. Germline V gives CDR1 SGHAT, CDR2 FQNNGV. Between the trimmed V and J ends, which lost 1 base and 2 bases, there was a span of 7 bases. Incomplete CDR3 DNA: TGTGCCAGCAGCTTAGGTACATTCACAGATACG. Its translation is CASSLGTFTDT. The CDR3 as a whole reads CASSLGTFTDTQYF. The variable domain in full, completed from reference TRBV11-2 and TRBJ2-3, reads EAGVAQSPRYKIIEKRQSVAFWCNPISGHATLYWYQQILGQGPKLLIQFQNNGVVDDSQLPKDRFSAERLKGVDSTLKIQPAKLEDSAVYLCASSLGTFTDTQYFGPGTRLTVL.

The sample holds a few counts of this clone. The observed sequence ends 3 residues before the CDR3 terminus, with the missing tail filled in from the germline J gene. The chain is built from TRBV5-3 and TRBJ2-2, with a weak D call TRBD1 (5 bases). Being an ORF, TRBV5-3 has a function that is uncertain. V was cut by 0 bases and J by 4 bases, with 16 bases left in between. This CDR3 has 17 amino acids. The CDR3 protein is CARSLGVAGQVTGELFF. The covered CDR3 bases are TGTGCCAGAAGCTTGGGGGTGGCAGGGCAGGTCACCGGGGAG.

This clone was detected only a few times. The read ends 3 residues before the CDR3 terminus; that terminus is restored from the germline J gene. The chain employs TRBV20-1 and TRBJ1-2, with TRBD1 matching over 9 bases. The CDR3 extends over 14 amino acids. Germline values: CDR1 DFQATT, CDR2 SNEGSKA (reference sequence). CDR3 bases read: TGCAGTTTCAGGGACAGGGTTAGCTCCTACGAC. As protein: CSFRDRVSSYD. The entire CDR3 protein is CSFRDRVSSYDYTF.